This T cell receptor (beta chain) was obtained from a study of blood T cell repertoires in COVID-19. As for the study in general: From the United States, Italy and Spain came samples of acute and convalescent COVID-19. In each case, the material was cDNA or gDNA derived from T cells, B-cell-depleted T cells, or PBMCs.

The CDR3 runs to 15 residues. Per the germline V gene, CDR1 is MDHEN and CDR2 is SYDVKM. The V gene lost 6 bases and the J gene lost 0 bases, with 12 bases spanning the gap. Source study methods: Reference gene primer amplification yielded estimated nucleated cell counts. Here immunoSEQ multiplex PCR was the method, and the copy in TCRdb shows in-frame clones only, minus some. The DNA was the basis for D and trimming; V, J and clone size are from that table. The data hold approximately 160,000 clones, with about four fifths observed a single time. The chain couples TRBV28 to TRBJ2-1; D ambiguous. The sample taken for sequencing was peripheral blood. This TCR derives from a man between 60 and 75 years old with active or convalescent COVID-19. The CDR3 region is CASSSMRSSYNEQFF. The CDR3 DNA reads TGTGCCAGCAGCTCGATGAGAAGCTCCTACAATGAGCAGTTCTTC.